Shown below are 21 T cell receptor beta chains from a single sample sequenced in a study of blood T cell repertoires in COVID-19 (dated by TCRdb to about 2020). Libraries were made using the immunoSEQ multiplex PCR assay. Not all clones reach the TCRdb copy of this immuneACCESS table, which keeps in-frame sequences only. Checked studies attribute under half of the gap to unresolved V genes and leave the rest unexplained. In all, the sample holds about 130,000 clones, and about 90% of those were seen once. Of the sample, approximately 16% is held by the ten largest clones. Material: peripheral blood. The origin of the receptors is a woman aged 45-60 years who had recovered from COVID-19.

The rearrangement uses TRBV6-5 and TRBJ1-1, with no clear D. CDR3 length: 12 amino acids. Germline loops: CDR1 MNHEY, CDR2 SVGAGI. Trimming cost V 4 bases and J 7 bases, with 10 bases left between them. The CDR3 coding sequence is TGTGCCAGCAGTTCCTGGGGAGGTGAAGCTTTCTTT. It specifies CASSSWGGEAFF.

The chain links TRBV2 to TRBJ1-2; TRBD1 aligns across 9 bases. After removal of 6 bases from V and 7 bases from J, the junction contained 3 bases not matched to a gene. The germline V gene encodes CDR1 SNHLY and CDR2 FYNNEI. The CDR3 runs to 12 residues. In nucleotides, the CDR3 is TGTGCCAGCAGCGAGGACAGGGGTGGCTACACCTTC. This codes for CASSEDRGGYTF.

This chain joins TRBV30 and TRBJ1-1; no firm D call. Per germline, CDR1 GTSNPN and CDR2 SVGIG (reference sequence). Trimming took off 3 bases at V and 11 bases at J, with 22 bases between the two ends. The CDR3 has 14 residues. CDR3 DNA: TGTGCCTGGAGCCCGCCCATTCCCTCGGCGAGGGCTTTCTTT. This gives the protein CAWSPPIPSARAFF.

The gene calls are TRBV21-1 and TRBJ2-2; the table's TRBD2 call for D was not verified on the DNA. TRBV21-1 is reported as a pseudogene. The CDR3 consists of 14 residues. The CDR3 DNA follows: TGTGCCAGCAGCAAAGTGGAAGAGGCCGGGGAGCTGTTTTTT. Its protein product is CASSKVEEAGELFF.

This clone was seen a few times. Here the CDR3 reads CASSSFSGGLYGYTF. The CDR3 coding sequence is TGTGCCAGCAGCTCATTTTCAGGGGGATTGTATGGCTACACCTTC. V gene TRBV7-9 combines with J gene TRBJ1-2; TRBD1 matches 7 bases. V shed 4 bases and J 5 bases; nucleotides not matched to a gene: 10. CDR3 size: 15 residues. Per germline, CDR1 SEHNR and CDR2 FQNEAQ (reference sequence).

The chain carries TRBV5-4 and TRBJ2-1; TRBD2 aligns across 11 bases. V gave up 3 bases and J gave up 7 bases; unmatched junction bases: 9. The CDR3 totals 16 residues. Looked up from germline, CDR1 is SGHNT and CDR2 is YYREEE (reference sequence). CDR3 residues: CASSSAASGGLNEQFF. The CDR3 nucleotides read TGTGCCAGCAGCTCCGCAGCTAGCGGGGGGTTAAATGAGCAGTTCTTC.

This clone was detected only once. The chain recombines TRBV28 with TRBJ1-2; D unresolved. There are 13 residues in the CDR3. Trimming stripped 3 bases from V and 5 bases from J, with 10 bases between. Germline V gene sequence: CDR1 MDHEN, CDR2 SYDVKM. In DNA, the CDR3 is TGTGCCAGCAGTTTCTCGACATCTTATGGCTACACCTTC. It translates to CASSFSTSYGYTF.

This chain connects TRBV30 to TRBJ2-5; possibly TRBD2 for D (5 bases). Trimming took 1 base from V and 3 from J, leaving 12 bases between them. The V gene's germline CDR1 is GTSNPN and CDR2 SVGIG (reference sequence). The CDR3 totals 14 residues. The CDR3 bases are TGTGCCTGGAGTGGGATTTCGGGAAAAGAGACCCAGTACTTC. Translated, it gives CAWSGISGKETQYF.

This clone has a single count. J is TRBJ1-2 and V is TRBV3-1 (or the pseudogene TRBV3-2); D is undetermined. This CDR3 spans 15 amino acids. Germline assignment: CDR1 LGHDT and CDR2 YNNKEL (reference sequence). The V gene lost 1 base and the J gene lost 4 bases, with 13 bases spanning the gap. The CDR3 coding sequence is TGTGCCAGCAGCCAAGCCGTAGCTTCTTTCTATGGCTACACCTTC. Amino acid sequence: CASSQAVASFYGYTF.

The CDR3 loop is CASSYSIIRTNSPLHF. CDR3 nucleotides: TGTGCCAGCAGTTACTCGATCATCAGAACGAATTCACCCCTCCACTTT. The rearrangement links TRBV6-5 to TRBJ1-6; D unclear. Germline CDR1 MNHEY, CDR2 SVGAGI. Trimming cost V 0 bases and J 7 bases, with 13 bases left between them. This CDR3 is built from 16 residues.

The V call is TRBV3-1 (or the pseudogene TRBV3-2), the J call TRBJ2-7; 7 bases fit TRBD2. V was pared by 4 bases and J by 0 bases, with 6 bases of the junction left unmatched. Per the germline V gene, CDR1 is LGHDT and CDR2 is YNNKEL (reference sequence). This CDR3 spans 15 amino acids. The DNA for the CDR3 is TGTGCCAGCAGCCCGGGGGGAGCACCCTCCTACGAGCAGTACTTC. Translated: CASSPGGAPSYEQYF.

A single count supports this clone. V gene TRBV10-3 combines with J gene TRBJ2-7; D is possibly TRBD1 (6 bases). This CDR3 is built from 14 residues. Trimming removed 6 bases at V and 2 bases at J, with 14 bases between. CDR1 is ENHRY and CDR2 is SYGVKD in the germline V gene. The CDR3 sequence: CAIRDSKKPYEQYF. The DNA of the CDR3 is TGTGCCATCAGGGACAGCAAAAAACCCTACGAGCAGTACTTC.

The genes are TRBV12-5 and TRBJ1-2; 10 nucleotides align to TRBD1. The germline gives CDR1 LGHNT, CDR2 FRNRAP. Unmatched junction bases numbered 8, after V lost 7 bases and J lost 0 bases. The CDR3 has 16 residues. The CDR3: CASAVDRGRANYGYTF. Written as DNA, the CDR3 is TGTGCTAGTGCCGTGGACAGGGGGAGGGCTAACTATGGCTACACCTTC.

This chain links TRBV30 with TRBJ1-6; a weak D match, TRBD1 (5 bases). The CDR3 has 14 amino acids. Germline CDR1 and CDR2: GTSNPN and SVGIG (reference sequence). Trimming left V 7 bases short and J 10 bases short, with 20 bases between. CDR3 in amino acids: CAYTAGWGGSPLHF. In DNA, the CDR3 is TGTGCCTATACGGCAGGGTGGGGGGGATCACCCCTCCACTTT.

V usage is TRBV11-3 and J usage is TRBJ1-1; no firm D call. V lost 1 base and J 1 base, leaving 16 bases between the germline ends. Per germline, CDR1 SGHNT and CDR2 YENEEA. The CDR3 has 17 residues. CDR3 protein: CASSLGGFGNKNTEAFF. CDR3 DNA sequence: TGTGCCAGCAGCTTAGGCGGCTTCGGAAACAAGAACACTGAAGCTTTCTTT.

The chain uses TRBV7-8 and TRBJ2-1; 10 nucleotides agree with TRBD2. Germline V CDR1 and CDR2: SGHVS, FQNEAQ. The CDR3 extends over 16 amino acids. Trimming took 6 bases from V and 1 from J; bases not matched to a gene: 6. The CDR3 reads CASSYPSGSSYNEQFF. In nucleotides, the CDR3 is TGTGCCAGCAGTTACCCTAGCGGGAGTTCCTACAATGAGCAGTTCTTC. Filled out from reference TRBV7-8 and TRBJ2-1, the complete variable domain reads GAGVSQSPRYKVAKRGQDVALRCDPISGHVSLFWYQQALGQGPEFLTYFQNEAQLDKSGLPSDRFFAERPEGSVSTLKIQRTQQEDSAVYLCASSYPSGSSYNEQFFGPGTRLTVL.

The chain links TRBV7-9 to TRBJ1-1; D gene uncertain. V was pared by 0 bases and J by 10 bases, with 15 bases between. The CDR3 sequence is 14 residues long. In germline, CDR1 is SEHNR, CDR2 FQNEAQ (reference sequence). The CDR3 sequence: CASSLALGASVAFF. The CDR3 DNA follows: TGTGCCAGCAGCTTAGCATTGGGAGCTTCTGTAGCTTTCTTT.

The V gene is TRBV28, the J gene TRBJ2-1; D unresolved. CDR3 length equals 12 residues. The germline CDR1 and CDR2 sequences are MDHEN and SYDVKM. Trimming took off 5 bases at V and 7 bases at J, with 9 bases between the two ends. The CDR3 loop reads CASSRVRNEQFF. The CDR3 DNA follows: TGTGCCAGCAGTAGAGTTCGGAATGAGCAGTTCTTC.

The V and J genes are TRBV7-9 and TRBJ1-1, with D hard to call. V was pared by 2 bases and J by 0 bases, with 10 bases between. Germline V gene lookup returns CDR1 SEHNR and CDR2 FQNEAQ (reference sequence). This CDR3 comprises 15 residues. The CDR3 DNA reads TGTGCCAGCAGCTTACTGAGGGCCATGAACACTGAAGCTTTCTTT. This sequence encodes CASSLLRAMNTEAFF. Full variable domain (missing parts from reference TRBV7-9 and TRBJ1-1): DTGVSQNPRHKITKRGQNVTFRCDPISEHNRLYWYRQTLGQGPEFLTYFQNEAQLEKSRLLSDRFSAERPKGSFSTLEIQRTEQGDSAMYLCASSLLRAMNTEAFFGQGTRLTVV.

V usage is TRBV6-5 and J usage is TRBJ2-2, with TRBD1 matching 8 bases. CDR1 MNHEY and CDR2 SVGAGI come from the germline V gene. J was trimmed by 5 bases and V by 6 bases; bases with no gene match: 2. This CDR3 is built from 13 residues. For the CDR3, the DNA is TGTGCCAGCAGACGACAGGGGACCGGGGAGCTGTTTTTT. This encodes CASRRQGTGELFF.

The V gene is TRBV7-9, the J gene TRBJ2-7, with TRBD1 matching 12 bases. Germline lookup yields CDR1 SEHNR and CDR2 FQNEAQ (reference sequence). V dropped 5 bases and J dropped 7; count of bases not matched to a gene: 15. There are 17 residues in the CDR3. The CDR3 bases are TGTGCCAGCAGCACTACCAGCCCGGGACAGGGGGCTAGGGAGCAGTACTTC. It yields the protein CASSTTSPGQGAREQYF.